A single sample gave rise to the 2 T cell receptor beta chains below, sequenced in a study of beta chain features in type 1 diabetes (dated by TCRdb to about 2018). The library was made by the immunoSEQ multiplex PCR assay. The entire isolated RNA was reverse transcribed using the High Capacity cDNA Reverse Transcription Kit, and thus expressed TCRB transcripts were sequenced. The table comes from immuneACCESS by way of TCRdb, which keeps in-frame sequences with V and J called. Part of the clones is missing from these tables; in studies checked, under half for an unresolved V gene and the rest for unknown reasons. In all, the sample holds approximately 150,000 clones, and approximately 10% of those were seen once. The ten largest clones take up about 0.6% of the sample. Sequenced material: central memory CD4+ T cells from blood. The receptor set was obtained from a middle-aged woman in good health.

V is TRBV9 and J is TRBJ2-6; D ambiguous. The CDR3 is made up of 13 amino acids. The germline V gene has CDR1 SGDLS and CDR2 YYNGEE. V lost 6 bases to trimming and J lost 0 bases, with 4 bases between them. The CDR3 DNA reads TGTGCCAGCACAGGCTCTGGGGCCAACGTCCTGACTTTC. Residues: CASTGSGANVLTF.

The chain is built from TRBV5-1 and TRBJ2-5; 7 bases align to TRBD1. CDR1 and CDR2 (germline): SGHRS, YFSETQ. The CDR3 loop spans 15 amino acids. V gave up 3 bases and J gave up 2 bases; unmatched junction bases: 7. For the CDR3, the DNA is TGCGCCAGCAGCTCCGGGGACAGAAATCAAGAGACCCAGTACTTC. As protein: CASSSGDRNQETQYF.